This TCR beta chain was identified in a study of Tregs in tolerant kidney transplant recipients. Clones were read by immunoSEQ multiplex PCR, and TCRdb kept only the in-frame ones, dropping some. The sample has fewer than 80,000 clones; more than 95% are singletons. CDR1 and CDR2 (germline): LNHDA, SQIVND (reference sequence). CDR3 length equals 15 residues. V lost 7 bases, J lost 4 bases, and 17 bases lay in between. The chain is built from TRBV19 and TRBJ2-4; weak D call: TRBD1 (6 bases). The sequenced sample was CD4+ T cells from blood, obtained before the transplant. This TCR was sampled from a human donor who received a combined kidney and bone marrow transplant. CDR3 amino acids: CASNIWLGGKNIQYF. CDR3 DNA sequence: TGTGCCAGTAATATCTGGCTAGGGGGTAAAAACATTCAGTACTTC.